The 27 T cell receptor beta chains given below trace back to one sample, sequenced in a study of cytomegalovirus exposure and HLA in healthy donors. 13 Jbeta primers and 60 Vbeta primers were used for the PCR. TCRdb's copy holds only in-frame clones and misses some; the assay was immunoSEQ multiplex PCR. This sample has under 300,000 clones, with roughly two thirds found just once. The sequencing input was PBMCs. These TCRs come from a female donor in good health and CMV-seronegative.

V gene TRBV5-1 combines with J gene TRBJ1-1; 9 nucleotides align to TRBD1. The J segment lost 3 bases and the V segment lost 7 bases, leaving 7 bases of the junction unmatched. This CDR3 is built from 14 residues. CDR1 is SGHRS and CDR2 is YFSETQ in the germline V gene. The CDR3: CASDTGGADTEAFF. The CDR3 nucleotides are TGCGCCAGCGATACAGGGGGCGCGGACACTGAAGCTTTCTTT.

The V gene is TRBV30, the J gene TRBJ2-1; perhaps TRBD1 as D (5 bases). The CDR3 is 14 amino acids. Trimming took 4 bases from V and 4 from J, leaving 14 bases between them. The V gene's germline CDR1 is GTSNPN and CDR2 SVGIG (reference sequence). This CDR3 reads CAWNHGATYNEQFF. CDR3 nucleotide sequence: TGTGCCTGGAACCATGGGGCAACTTACAATGAGCAGTTCTTC.

The chain has TRBV5-5 and TRBJ2-5, with a possible D match to TRBD2 (5 bases). Germline CDR1 is SGHKS and CDR2 is YYEKEE (reference sequence). The V end lost 5 bases, the J end lost 7 bases, and 15 bases lay between the germline ends. CDR3 length equals 13 residues. The CDR3 loop is CASSSDPTMTQYF. CDR3 coding DNA: TGTGCCAGCAGTTCGGACCCGACTATGACCCAGTACTTC.

The gene calls are TRBV5-4 and TRBJ2-7, with 7 bases lining up with TRBD2. CDR3 length: 17 amino acids. The germline CDR1 and CDR2 sequences are SGHNT and YYREEE (reference sequence). V trimming: 3 bases; J trimming: 2 bases; junction bases outside the gene matches: 14. CDR3: CASSWVGSGGSPYEQYF. The CDR3, as DNA: TGTGCCAGCAGCTGGGTAGGGTCCGGCGGGAGCCCCTACGAGCAGTACTTC.

This chain uses TRBV10-3 with TRBJ2-5; the match to TRBD1 covers 8 bases. The CDR3 sequence is 15 residues long. Germline values: CDR1 ENHRY, CDR2 SYGVKD. The V segment lost 2 bases and the J segment 1 base; nucleotides outside the gene matches: 3. CDR3 amino acids: CAISEETGGQETQYF. The CDR3, as DNA: TGTGCCATCAGTGAGGAAACAGGGGGCCAAGAGACCCAGTACTTC.

The rearrangement uses TRBV7-2 and TRBJ2-3; D unclear. This CDR3 spans 16 amino acids. V shed 6 bases and J shed 0 bases, with 16 bases lying between them. From germline, CDR1 is SGHTA and CDR2 FQGNSA. CDR3 sequence reads: CASSLYLRPSTDTQYF. The CDR3, as DNA: TGTGCCAGCAGTCTGTACCTCAGGCCTAGCACAGATACGCAGTATTTT.

V is TRBV7-2 and J is TRBJ1-1, with 7 bases fitting TRBD1. CDR3 length: 14 amino acids. Germline V gives CDR1 SGHTA, CDR2 FQGNSA. Trimming cost V 3 bases and J 8 bases; bases outside gene matches: 9. The CDR3 coding sequence is TGTGCCAGCAGCTTGCGGGCTGGACAGGACGAAGCTTTCTTT. Translation: CASSLRAGQDEAFF.

This clone was counted only a few times. This chain uses TRBV7-9 with TRBJ1-6; D is possibly TRBD1 (5 bases). V was trimmed by 3 bases and J by 9 bases, leaving 18 bases between them. The CDR3 runs 16 residues. CDR1 and CDR2 from the germline V gene are SEHNR and FQNEAQ (reference sequence). The DNA of the CDR3 is TGTGCCAGCAGCTTGGGACTCCTGAAGGACCTTTCACCCCTCCACTTT. Its translation is CASSLGLLKDLSPLHF.

The rearrangement uses TRBV6-1 and TRBJ2-3; 10 bases agree with TRBD2. The trim removed 8 bases at V and 1 base at J, leaving 3 bases unmatched. In germline, CDR1 is MNHNS, CDR2 SASEGT. This CDR3 spans 14 amino acids. CDR3 protein: CASGLAAGTDTQYF. Written as DNA, the CDR3 is TGTGCCAGCGGACTAGCGGCTGGCACAGATACGCAGTATTTT.

In this sample, this clone turned up once. The germline gene is not matched at one end of the junction; a read error may be the cause. V gene TRBV4-1 combines with J gene TRBJ2-2, with 7 nucleotides matching TRBD1. The CDR3 length is 13 residues. Per germline, CDR1 MGHRA and CDR2 YSYEKL. This CDR3 reads CASSQGWQGVLFF. The CDR3 bases are TGCGCCAGCAGCCAAGGATGGCAGGGGGTGCTGTTTTTT.

The chain employs TRBV6-1 and TRBJ2-7; unclear D gene. V was clipped by 10 bases and J by 0 bases, with 16 bases between them. Germline V CDR1 and CDR2: MNHNS, SASEGT. The CDR3 contains 14 residues. The chain's CDR3 is CATLRLPASYEQYF. CDR3 nucleotides: TGTGCCACACTAAGGCTACCCGCCTCCTACGAGCAGTACTTC.

The rearrangement joins TRBV7-9 to TRBJ2-1; 9 bases agree with TRBD2. The germline V gene has CDR1 SEHNR and CDR2 FQNEAQ (reference sequence). The V gene end was trimmed by 4 bases and the J gene end by 9 bases; junction bases not matched to a gene: 16. This CDR3 is 17 amino acids long. CDR3 coding DNA: TGTGCCAGCAGCTCGAGGCCCGTGGGGGTAGCGGGAGCTGAGCAGTTCTTC. Protein: CASSSRPVGVAGAEQFF.

V gene TRBV9 combines with J gene TRBJ1-4; TRBD1 agrees at 8 bases. The V segment lost 3 bases and the J segment 6 bases; nucleotides outside the gene matches: 10. The CDR3 is 16 residues long. CDR1 and CDR2 (germline): SGDLS, YYNGEE. CDR3 residues: CASSGTGTGGDEKLFF. The CDR3 bases are TGTGCCAGCAGCGGAACGGGAACAGGGGGGGATGAAAAACTGTTTTTT.

CDR3 bases: TGCGCCAGCAGCCGAGGACTAGCGGGAGGGCCCAACACCGGGGAGCTGTTTTTT. Its protein is CASSRGLAGGPNTGELFF. The rearrangement links TRBV4-1 to TRBJ2-2, with 15 bases matching TRBD2. Germline CDR1 and CDR2: MGHRA and YSYEKL. The CDR3 is made up of 18 amino acids. V lost 4 bases to trimming and J lost 2 bases; unmatched junction nucleotides: 5.

The chain links TRBV18 to TRBJ2-7, with a possible D match to TRBD2 (6 bases). CDR1 KGHSH and CDR2 LQKENI come from the germline V gene. V was clipped by 2 bases and J by 4 bases, with 9 bases between them. The CDR3 covers 13 residues. The CDR3 DNA reads TGTGCCAGCTCACCAGACCTAGCGTACGAGCAGTACTTC. It encodes CASSPDLAYEQYF.

This clone was counted a single time. The chain recombines TRBV5-4 with TRBJ2-1; 14 nucleotides align to TRBD2. Trimming took 4 bases from V and 7 from J; bases not matched to a gene: 4. Germline CDR1 reads SGHNT; CDR2 reads YYREEE (reference sequence). The CDR3 runs 15 residues. The CDR3, as DNA: TGTGCCAGCAGCCTCGGGACTAGCGGGAGTAATGAGCAGTTCTTC. It specifies CASSLGTSGSNEQFF.

The rearrangement joins TRBV27 to TRBJ2-2, with D perhaps matching TRBD2 (5 bases). In germline, CDR1 is MNHEY, CDR2 SMNVEV (reference sequence). V lost 4 bases and J lost 5, with 14 bases in between. The CDR3 loop spans 15 amino acids. CDR3 protein: CASSSLPGSTGELFF. CDR3 sequence (DNA): TGTGCCAGCAGTTCCCTCCCGGGGTCAACCGGGGAGCTGTTTTTT.

The J gene is TRBJ2-5, the V gene TRBV9, with a weak D call TRBD2 (6 bases). CDR1 is SGDLS, CDR2 YYNGEE, per germline. Trimming cost V 0 bases and J 5 bases, with 17 bases left between them. The CDR3 spans 16 residues. The DNA for the CDR3 is TGTGCCAGCAGCGTAGATAAGGTGCGGGGAAGGGAGACCCAGTACTTC. It is translated as CASSVDKVRGRETQYF.

This rearrangement joins TRBV5-1 to TRBJ2-4; D may be TRBD2 (7 bases). CDR3 length: 14 amino acids. V was trimmed by 2 bases and J by 6 bases, leaving 12 bases between them. Germline values: CDR1 SGHRS, CDR2 YFSETQ. CDR3 nucleotide sequence: TGCGCCAGCAGCTTTACGGGGGGCTTAAACATTCAGTACTTC. This sequence encodes CASSFTGGLNIQYF.

This chain joins TRBV6-5 and TRBJ2-5, with a possible D match to TRBD2 (6 bases). Germline V CDR1 and CDR2: MNHEY, SVGAGI. V lost 5 bases and J lost 1, with 11 bases in between. This CDR3 comprises 14 residues. CDR3 protein: CASSGDWGQETQYF. The CDR3 region has the DNA TGTGCCAGCAGTGGGGACTGGGGCCAAGAGACCCAGTACTTC.

This clone was seen just once. The chain is built from TRBV30 and TRBJ1-6, with 7 bases that match TRBD1. CDR1 and CDR2 from the germline V gene are GTSNPN and SVGIG (reference sequence). The CDR3 spans 15 residues. The V gene end was trimmed by 2 bases and the J gene end by 4 bases; junction bases not matched to a gene: 5. Here the CDR3 reads CAWSTRDSYNSPLHF. In DNA, the CDR3 is TGTGCCTGGAGTACCCGGGACAGTTATAATTCACCCCTCCACTTT.

This clone was recorded a few times. The gene calls are TRBV23-1 and TRBJ2-2; TRBD2 matches at 12 bases. TRBV23-1 carries the ORF label, with uncertain function. The trim removed 7 bases at V and 4 bases at J, leaving 4 bases unmatched. The CDR3 extends over 15 amino acids. As DNA, the CDR3 is TGCGCCAGCACCGTACTAGCGGGAGGCACCGGGGAGCTGTTTTTT. Translation: CASTVLAGGTGELFF.

This clone has only a few counts. The V gene is TRBV6-5, the J gene TRBJ1-2; D not certain. With 6 bases removed from V and 6 bases from J, the gap between germline ends came to 17 bases. CDR1 MNHEY and CDR2 SVGAGI come from the germline V gene. The CDR3 loop spans 14 amino acids. CDR3 nucleotide sequence: TGTGCCAGCAGCCGTTCGGGAGGGTCGGATGGCTACACCTTC. Protein product: CASSRSGGSDGYTF.

The rearrangement uses TRBV6-6 and TRBJ1-2; D may be TRBD1 (6 bases). The CDR3 loop spans 12 amino acids. Germline V gene data show CDR1 as MNHNY and CDR2 as SVGAGI (reference sequence). Trimming removed 5 bases at V and 5 bases at J, with 9 bases between. The CDR3 spells CASSPDRYGYTF. The CDR3 DNA is TGTGCCAGCAGTCCGGACAGATATGGCTACACCTTC.

The chain carries TRBV28 and TRBJ1-2; no definite D call. Per germline, CDR1 MDHEN and CDR2 SYDVKM. The CDR3 spans 13 residues. The V end was cut by 3 bases, the J end by 7 bases, with 12 bases between. The CDR3 loop is CASSFNQDSGYTF. DNA for the CDR3: TGTGCCAGCAGTTTCAATCAGGATTCTGGCTACACCTTC.

The chain carries TRBV7-3 and TRBJ2-6; D not resolved. The V end was cut by 2 bases, the J end by 0 bases, with 5 bases between. The germline V gene has CDR1 SGHTA and CDR2 FQGTGA. The CDR3 contains 15 residues. The CDR3 nucleotides read TGTGCCAGCAGCTTAGTGTACTCTGGGGCCAACGTCCTGACTTTC. Amino acids: CASSLVYSGANVLTF.

This clone has only one observation. The V and J genes are TRBV27 and TRBJ2-2, with no clear D. The CDR3 contains 11 residues. CDR1 is MNHEY and CDR2 is SMNVEV in the germline V gene (reference sequence). V was clipped by 8 bases and J by 5 bases, with 6 bases between them. CDR3 sequence: CASGSTGELFF. The CDR3 DNA follows: TGTGCCAGCGGTTCAACCGGGGAGCTGTTTTTT.